This TCR beta chain was documented in a study of PD-L1 blockade in urothelial cancer. Looking at the study overall: Male sex and bladder-origin urothelial cancer characterized about 90% of the roughly 30 patients. Blood drawn 3 weeks (second dose) and 6 weeks after treatment start was analyzed. Each participant's history included 0 to 3 prior chemotherapy regimens.

Time point denoted: pretreatment peripheral blood. Patients' urothelial carcinoma was locally advanced or metastatic. V was clipped by 2 bases and J by 0 bases, with 11 bases between them. The CDR3 loop spans 15 amino acids. Germline V lookup: CDR1 SGHDN, CDR2 FVKESK. Libraries were prepared by immunoSEQ multiplex PCR; TCRdb keeps only in-frame clonotypes and omits some of them. Here the sample spans 50,000 to 65,000 clones, around 81% being singletons. This receptor was taken from a man aged 65 to 79 with urothelial cancer. The sequences come from PBMCs, collected around atezolizumab (anti-PD-L1) treatment. V usage is TRBV14 and J usage is TRBJ2-7; weak D call: TRBD2 (5 bases). CDR3 coding DNA: TGTGCCAGCAGCCAATCCCTAGCCTTCTCCTACGAGCAGTACTTC. As protein: CASSQSLAFSYEQYF.